This paragraph reports one T cell receptor beta chain. Germline CDR1 is LNHDA and CDR2 is SQIVND (reference sequence). The CDR3 extends over 15 amino acids. The junction had 15 bases not matched to a gene; V was cut back by 7 bases and J by 9 bases. The sample is drawn from a study of blood T cell repertoires in COVID-19. Measured with immunoSEQ multiplex PCR; TCRdb has only the in-frame clones, and not every one. The repertoire has almost 80,000 clones, 82% of them found once; the top ten carry 35% to 40%. This chain joins TRBV19 and TRBJ2-4, with 7 bases matching TRBD2. The TCR sequence derives from a woman aged 65 to 85 with acute or convalescent COVID-19. The source material was peripheral blood. In DNA, the CDR3 is TGTGCCAGTATGCGACGGGGGGAGGGAGGCGGCATTCAGTACTTC. Its translation is CASMRRGEGGGIQYF.